The source of this T cell receptor (beta chain) is a study of radiotherapy plus CTLA-4 blockade in lung cancer. Whole-study context: Among patients, less than 20% showed objective responses, and 31% had disease control.

Study conclusions and caveats: Tumor-origin TCR clones grew in blood after radiotherapy plus ipilimumab.

As for this clone: Its target is unknown.

The data were produced by immunoSEQ multiplex PCR, yet TCRdb's version contains in-frame clones alone and is incomplete. The sample has 110,000 or so clones; 75% to 80% are singletons. V was clipped by 2 bases and J by 9 bases, with 18 bases between them. CDR1 SGHDT and CDR2 YYEEEE come from the germline V gene. The CDR3 contains 15 residues. The TCR was taken from a human donor with non-small cell lung cancer who had a partial response to radiotherapy plus ipilimumab. This material consisted of peripheral blood, taken from a patient treated with radiotherapy plus ipilimumab. J is TRBJ2-1 and V is TRBV5-6, with D maybe TRBD1 (6 bases). The CDR3 DNA sequence: TGTGCCAGCAGCTTACCAGGGGTTAAGGGAAGTGAGCAGTTCTTC. Amino acid sequence: CASSLPGVKGSEQFF. Full variable domain (remainder filled in from reference TRBV5-6 and TRBJ2-1): DAGVTQSPTHLIKTRGQQVTLRCSPKSGHDTVSWYQQALGQGPQFIFQYYEEEERQRGNFPDRFSGHQFPNYSSELNVNALLLGDSALYLCASSLPGVKGSEQFFGPGTRLTVL.